This TCR beta chain was recorded in a study of cytomegalovirus exposure and HLA in healthy donors. Concerning this clone: Its antigen is not known.

Study-level points and caveats: High specificity and sensitivity for cytomegalovirus status were reported for the classifier.

13 Jbeta primers and 60 Vbeta primers were used for the PCR. Sequenced by immunoSEQ multiplex PCR; TCRdb stores in-frame clones only, minus some. This repertoire shows approximately 88,000 clones, less than 80% found once; its top ten account for over 1.1%. This TCR came from a male donor in good health and CMV-seronegative. Sequenced sample: PBMCs.

The CDR3 region has the DNA TGCGCCAGCAGCCAAGAGAGGGCTTGGGACTACAATGAGCAGTTCTTC. Translation gives CASSQERAWDYNEQFF. This chain joins TRBV4-3 and TRBJ2-1, with D perhaps matching TRBD2 (5 bases). V was cut by 0 bases and J by 3 bases, with 12 bases left in between. The germline CDR1 and CDR2 sequences are LGHNA and YSLEER. This CDR3 is 16 amino acids long.